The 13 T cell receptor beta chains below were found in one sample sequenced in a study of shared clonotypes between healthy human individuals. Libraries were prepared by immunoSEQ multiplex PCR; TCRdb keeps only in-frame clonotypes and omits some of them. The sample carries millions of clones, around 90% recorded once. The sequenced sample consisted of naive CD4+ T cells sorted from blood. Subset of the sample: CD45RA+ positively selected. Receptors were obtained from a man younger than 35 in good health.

The CDR3 loop reads CASRYQGVSNQPQHF. As DNA, the CDR3 is TGTGCCAGCAGGTACCAGGGGGTTAGCAATCAGCCCCAGCATTTT. The chain carries TRBV28 and TRBJ1-5; 7 bases map to TRBD1. This CDR3 has 15 amino acids. Germline CDR1 and CDR2: MDHEN and SYDVKM. V lost 6 bases, J lost 0 bases, and 5 bases stayed unmatched.

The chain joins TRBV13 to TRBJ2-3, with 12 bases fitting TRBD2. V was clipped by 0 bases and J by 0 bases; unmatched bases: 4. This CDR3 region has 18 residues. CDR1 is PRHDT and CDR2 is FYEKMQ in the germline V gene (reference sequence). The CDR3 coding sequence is TGTGCCAGCAGCTTAGGGACTAGCGGGGGTCTAAGCACAGATACGCAGTATTTT. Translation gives CASSLGTSGGLSTDTQYF.

For the CDR3, the DNA is TGCGCCAGCAACGCCGCGGGAATAAACACTGAAGCTTTCTTT. Protein: CASNAAGINTEAFF. The chain recombines TRBV5-1 with TRBJ1-1; unclear D gene. The CDR3 contains 14 residues. Germline CDR1 is SGHRS and CDR2 is YFSETQ. With 6 bases removed from V and 2 bases from J, the gap between germline ends came to 14 bases.

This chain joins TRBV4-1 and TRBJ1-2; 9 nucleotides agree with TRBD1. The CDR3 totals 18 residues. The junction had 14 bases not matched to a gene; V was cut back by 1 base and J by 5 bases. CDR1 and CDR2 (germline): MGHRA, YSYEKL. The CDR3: CASSQGPRLQGAGYGYTF. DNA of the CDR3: TGCGCCAGCAGCCAAGGCCCCCGCCTACAGGGGGCAGGGTATGGCTACACCTTC.

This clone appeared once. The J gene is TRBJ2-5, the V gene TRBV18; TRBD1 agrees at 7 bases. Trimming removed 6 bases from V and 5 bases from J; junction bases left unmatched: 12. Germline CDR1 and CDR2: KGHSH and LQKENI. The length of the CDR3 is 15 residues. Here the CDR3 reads CASSLRQGDMETQYF. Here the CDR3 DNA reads TGTGCCAGCTCTCTCAGACAGGGAGACATGGAGACCCAGTACTTC.

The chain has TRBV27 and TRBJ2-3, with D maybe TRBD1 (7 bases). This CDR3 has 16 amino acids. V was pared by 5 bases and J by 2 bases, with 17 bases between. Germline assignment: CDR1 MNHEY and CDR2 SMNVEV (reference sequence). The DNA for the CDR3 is TGTGCCAGCAGTATTTCTGCGGGACAGCTCACAGATACGCAGTATTTT. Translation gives CASSISAGQLTDTQYF.

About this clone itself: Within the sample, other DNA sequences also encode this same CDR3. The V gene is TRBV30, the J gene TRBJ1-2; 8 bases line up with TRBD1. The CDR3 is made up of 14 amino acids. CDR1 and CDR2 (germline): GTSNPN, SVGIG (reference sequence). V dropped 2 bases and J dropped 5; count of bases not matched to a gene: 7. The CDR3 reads CAWSRDRRPYGYTF. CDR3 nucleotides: TGTGCCTGGAGTCGGGACAGGCGTCCATATGGCTACACCTTC.

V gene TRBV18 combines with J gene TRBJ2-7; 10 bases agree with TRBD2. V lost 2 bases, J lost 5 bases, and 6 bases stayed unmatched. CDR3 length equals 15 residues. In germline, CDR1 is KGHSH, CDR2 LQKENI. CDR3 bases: TGTGCCAGCTCACCAGGTACTAGCGGGGCCCACGAGCAGTACTTC. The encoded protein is CASSPGTSGAHEQYF.

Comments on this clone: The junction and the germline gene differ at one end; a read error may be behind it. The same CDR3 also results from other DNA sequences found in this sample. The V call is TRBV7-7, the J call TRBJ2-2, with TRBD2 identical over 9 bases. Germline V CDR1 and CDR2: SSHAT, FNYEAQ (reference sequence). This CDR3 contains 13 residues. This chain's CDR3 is CASSLAGAGELFF. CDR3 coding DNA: TGTGCTAGCAGCTTAGCGGGGGCCGGGGAGCTGTTTTTT.

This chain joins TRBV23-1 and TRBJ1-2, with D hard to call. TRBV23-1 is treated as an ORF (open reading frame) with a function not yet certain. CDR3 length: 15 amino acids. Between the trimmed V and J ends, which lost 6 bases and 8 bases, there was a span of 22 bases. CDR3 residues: CASRRGLPYEGGYTF. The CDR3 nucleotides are TGCGCCAGCAGGAGAGGTCTCCCCTACGAGGGCGGCTACACCTTC.

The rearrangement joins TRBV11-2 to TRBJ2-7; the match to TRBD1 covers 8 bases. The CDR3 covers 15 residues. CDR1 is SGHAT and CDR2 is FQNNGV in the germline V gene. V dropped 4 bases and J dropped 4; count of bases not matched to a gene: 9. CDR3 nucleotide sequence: TGTGCCAGCAGCTCCACTCGACAGGGGCTATACGAGCAGTACTTC. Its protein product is CASSSTRQGLYEQYF.

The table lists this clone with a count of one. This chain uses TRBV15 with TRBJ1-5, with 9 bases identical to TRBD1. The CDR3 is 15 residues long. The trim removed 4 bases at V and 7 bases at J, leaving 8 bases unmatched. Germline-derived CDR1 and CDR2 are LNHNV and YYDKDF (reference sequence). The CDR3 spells CATSNRDRVVQPQHF. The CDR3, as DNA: TGTGCCACCAGCAACCGGGACAGGGTAGTCCAGCCCCAGCATTTT.

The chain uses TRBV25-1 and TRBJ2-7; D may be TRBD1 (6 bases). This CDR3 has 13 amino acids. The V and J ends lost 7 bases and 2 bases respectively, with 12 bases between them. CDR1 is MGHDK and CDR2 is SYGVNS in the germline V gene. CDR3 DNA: TGTGCCAGCACCAGGGGCGTGGCCTACGAGCAGTACTTC. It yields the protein CASTRGVAYEQYF.